This record covers a single T cell receptor (beta chain). The antigen is unknown. This entry comes from a study of T-cell memory formation after mild COVID-19. Study outcomes and limitations: Clones shrinking between day 15 and 85 showed a balanced CD4/CD8 split, and those that grew later tilted toward CD4+.

Using its own MiXCR run on the 5' RACE reads, TCRdb lists one record per CDR3 protein. The sample lists roughly 600,000 distinct CDR3 sequences, about a sixth occurring once. The CDR3 is made up of 14 amino acids. V lost 4 bases, J lost 2 bases, and 3 bases stayed unmatched. Germline V gene data show CDR1 as LGHNA and CDR2 as YSLEER. This chain joins TRBV4-3 and TRBJ2-3, with 7 bases fitting TRBD1. Sequenced material: PBMCs or a T cell subset sorted from them (not recorded which). This clonotype was obtained from an adult woman who had mild COVID-19 (a few samples of this study predate the infection). Cell type and time point are not known. For the CDR3, the DNA is TGCGCCAGCAGCCCGGGACAGATCACAGATACGCAGTATTTT. It is translated as CASSPGQITDTQYF.